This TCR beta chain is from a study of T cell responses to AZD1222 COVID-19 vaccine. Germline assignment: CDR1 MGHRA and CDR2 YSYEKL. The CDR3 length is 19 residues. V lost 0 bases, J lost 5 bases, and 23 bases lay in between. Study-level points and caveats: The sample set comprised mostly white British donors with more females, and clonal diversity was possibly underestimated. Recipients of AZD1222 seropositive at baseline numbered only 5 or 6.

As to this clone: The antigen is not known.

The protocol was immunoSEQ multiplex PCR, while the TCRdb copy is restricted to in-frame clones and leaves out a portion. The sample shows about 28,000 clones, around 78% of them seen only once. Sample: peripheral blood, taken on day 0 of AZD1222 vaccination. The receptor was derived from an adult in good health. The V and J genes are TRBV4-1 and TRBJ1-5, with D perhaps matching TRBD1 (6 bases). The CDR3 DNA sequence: TGCGCCAGCAGCCAAGATGAGGGGGAGGGGCCTCCTACCGATCAGCCCCAGCATTTT. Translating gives CASSQDEGEGPPTDQPQHF.